These 22 T cell receptor beta chains were all obtained from the same sample, sequenced in a study of blood T cell repertoires in COVID-19. The assay was immunoSEQ multiplex PCR, and TCRdb's table has in-frame clones only and misses some. The data contain about 110,000 clones, 85% to 90% of them singletons. Sequences were obtained from peripheral blood. The receptors were sampled from a woman aged 50 to 65 with acute or convalescent COVID-19.

The chain is built from TRBV5-5 and TRBJ1-3; D is unclear. The CDR3 extends over 14 amino acids. Trimming stripped 3 bases from V and 0 bases from J, with 7 bases between. Per germline, CDR1 SGHKS and CDR2 YYEKEE (reference sequence). The CDR3 DNA follows: TGTGCCAGCAGCTACGAGATCTCTGGAAACACCATATATTTT. Its protein product is CASSYEISGNTIYF.

The chain is built from TRBV5-1 and TRBJ1-1; TRBD1 matches 8 bases. CDR1 and CDR2 (germline): SGHRS, YFSETQ. The length of the CDR3 is 14 residues. Unmatched junction bases numbered 5, after V lost 0 bases and J lost 7 bases. The CDR3 reads CASSLAGGGGEAFF. The DNA of the CDR3 is TGCGCCAGCAGCTTGGCAGGGGGCGGGGGTGAAGCTTTCTTT.

The chain recombines TRBV18 with TRBJ2-2, with TRBD1 as a possible D gene (5 bases). Germline V gene sequence: CDR1 KGHSH, CDR2 LQKENI. Trimming shortened V by 5 bases and J by 5 bases, and 12 bases separated the two germline ends. CDR3 length: 14 amino acids. The CDR3 loop is CASSGAPGTGELFF. The CDR3 DNA follows: TGTGCCAGCTCAGGGGCCCCTGGGACCGGGGAGCTGTTTTTT.

The chain uses TRBV5-1 and TRBJ1-4; D not certain. CDR3 length equals 14 residues. V lost 2 bases to trimming and J lost 5 bases, with 10 bases between them. Germline CDR1 and CDR2: SGHRS and YFSETQ. The CDR3 DNA is TGCGCCAGCAGCTTCGGAGACCGAAATGAAAAACTGTTTTTT. This sequence encodes CASSFGDRNEKLFF.

This chain connects TRBV24-1 to TRBJ2-7; 10 bases fit TRBD1. The CDR3 runs to 14 residues. V was pared by 4 bases and J by 5 bases, with 4 bases of the junction left unmatched. In germline, CDR1 is KGHDR, CDR2 SFDVKD. The CDR3 region is CATSDPGTGDEQYF. The CDR3 DNA reads as TGTGCCACCAGTGACCCTGGGACAGGGGACGAGCAGTACTTC.

This rearrangement joins TRBV2 to TRBJ1-2; weak D call: TRBD1 (5 bases). The CDR3 has 12 amino acids. Trimming took 9 bases from V and 4 from J, leaving 12 bases between them. CDR1 is SNHLY and CDR2 is FYNNEI in the germline V gene. The CDR3 loop is CASRGDGYGYTF. The DNA for the CDR3 is TGTGCCAGTCGGGGGGACGGCTATGGCTACACCTTC.

The chain uses TRBV29-1 and TRBJ2-1; no definite D call. The CDR3 runs 12 residues. V was shortened by 7 bases and J by 9 bases, with 16 bases between the two germline ends. CDR1 and CDR2 from the germline V gene are SQVTM and ANQGSEA. The CDR3, as DNA: TGCAGCGCCCATCATCGGGTATCTGAGCAGTTCTTC. This sequence encodes CSAHHRVSEQFF.

The J gene is TRBJ2-1, the V gene TRBV7-9; TRBD1 matches 7 bases. V shed 5 bases, J shed 4 bases, and the junction held 14 bases outside the gene matches. The CDR3 runs to 17 residues. The germline V gene encodes CDR1 SEHNR and CDR2 FQNEAQ (reference sequence). CDR3 sequence reads: CASSIQGEIALYNEQFF. In DNA form, the CDR3 reads TGTGCCAGCAGCATCCAGGGGGAAATAGCGTTGTACAATGAGCAGTTCTTC.

The rearrangement joins TRBV24-1 to TRBJ2-6, with 7 bases identical to TRBD1. From germline, CDR1 is KGHDR and CDR2 SFDVKD. This CDR3 comprises 19 residues. V shed 3 bases, J shed 1 base, and the junction held 11 bases outside the gene matches. The CDR3 DNA sequence: TGTGCCACCAGTGATGCCCAGGGACAGCAGGAATCTGGGGCCAACGTCCTGACTTTC. Translating it yields CATSDAQGQQESGANVLTF.

The chain carries TRBV4-2 and TRBJ1-6, with D possibly TRBD1 on 6 matching bases. CDR1 is LGHNA, CDR2 YNFKEQ, per germline. The V gene lost 4 bases and the J gene lost 6 bases, with 16 bases spanning the gap. This CDR3 comprises 16 residues. The DNA for the CDR3 is TGTGCCAGCAGCCTCCTAGGGGGTGGGAGTAATTCACCCCTCCACTTT. Residues: CASSLLGGGSNSPLHF.

Here the CDR3 DNA reads TGTGCCAGCAGCTTAAGGGGCGAGTACGAGCAGTACTTC. Translation: CASSLRGEYEQYF. The rearrangement links TRBV7-9 to TRBJ2-7; possible D gene TRBD1, 5 bases. Germline V gene data show CDR1 as SEHNR and CDR2 as FQNEAQ (reference sequence). V was trimmed by 2 bases and J by 4 bases, leaving 9 bases between them. The CDR3 consists of 13 residues. Full variable domain (missing parts from reference TRBV7-9 and TRBJ2-7): DTGVSQNPRHKITKRGQNVTFRCDPISEHNRLYWYRQTLGQGPEFLTYFQNEAQLEKSRLLSDRFSAERPKGSFSTLEIQRTEQGDSAMYLCASSLRGEYEQYFGPGTRLTVT.

This clone was counted many times. This chain joins TRBV10-3 and TRBJ2-7; 10 bases are a match to TRBD1. CDR1 is ENHRY, CDR2 SYGVKD, per germline. The CDR3 is 15 residues long. Losses at the gene ends were 3 bases for V and 5 bases for J; bases not matched to a gene: 7. Here the CDR3 reads CAISEFRQGADEQYF. CDR3 DNA: TGTGCCATCAGTGAATTCCGACAGGGGGCCGACGAGCAGTACTTC.

This rearrangement joins TRBV6-1 to TRBJ1-2; D gene unclear. Deletions cut 0 bases from V and 4 bases from J, with 15 bases between. Per germline, CDR1 MNHNS and CDR2 SASEGT. The CDR3 is 16 residues long. This CDR3 reads CASSEAEGGRGYGYTF. DNA for the CDR3: TGTGCCAGCAGTGAAGCGGAGGGTGGTCGGGGCTATGGCTACACCTTC.

The chain uses TRBV7-2 and TRBJ2-7, with TRBD2 matching 7 bases. The germline CDR1 and CDR2 sequences are SGHTA and FQGNSA. This CDR3 region has 16 residues. V lost 3 bases and J lost 2; bases outside the gene matches: 10. This CDR3 reads CASSFSSRGGTYEQYF. The CDR3 nucleotides are TGTGCCAGCAGCTTTTCATCTCGCGGGGGAACCTACGAGCAGTACTTC.

This CDR3 reads CASSLDRGNTEAFF. CDR3 nucleotides: TGTGCCAGCAGCTTAGACAGGGGAAACACTGAAGCTTTCTTT. This chain uses TRBV7-9 with TRBJ1-1; TRBD1 matches at 7 bases. This CDR3 has 14 residues. Losses at the gene ends were 1 base for V and 2 bases for J; bases not matched to a gene: 1. In germline, CDR1 is SEHNR, CDR2 FQNEAQ (reference sequence).

This clone has more than one count but fewer than ten. The rearrangement links TRBV19 to TRBJ2-7; 8 bases match TRBD2. CDR1 is LNHDA, CDR2 SQIVND, per germline (reference sequence). CDR3 length: 16 amino acids. Trimming took 5 bases from V and 0 from J; bases not matched to a gene: 9. This CDR3 reads CASSPSLAVLSYEQYF. CDR3 in DNA: TGTGCCAGTAGTCCCTCACTAGCGGTACTCTCCTACGAGCAGTACTTC.

The chain employs TRBV19 and TRBJ1-5; 10 bases match TRBD1. V trimming: 4 bases; J trimming: 1 base; junction bases outside the gene matches: 16. The germline V gene encodes CDR1 LNHDA and CDR2 SQIVND (reference sequence). The CDR3 is 20 amino acids. The CDR3 region has the DNA TGTGCCAGTAGTAGGAGGCAGACAGGGGGCTCATTGCGGAGCAATCAGCCCCAGCATTTT. This codes for CASSRRQTGGSLRSNQPQHF.

The chain links TRBV24-1 to TRBJ1-5, with D possibly matching TRBD1 (6 bases). The CDR3 covers 15 residues. V lost 9 bases, J lost 2 bases, and 16 bases lay in between. CDR1 KGHDR and CDR2 SFDVKD come from the germline V gene. DNA of the CDR3: TGTGCCACCTCAAGGGGGGGCGGCGGCAATCAGCCCCAGCATTTT. Translation: CATSRGGGGNQPQHF.

This clone appeared a single time. The rearrangement joins TRBV29-1 to TRBJ2-1; a weak D match, TRBD1 (5 bases). The ends were cut back, 4 bases at V and 8 bases at J, with 12 bases in the middle. Germline V gives CDR1 SQVTM, CDR2 ANQGSEA. The CDR3 sequence is 12 residues long. In nucleotides, the CDR3 is TGCAGCGTTGCGCAAGGGGCCTATGAGCAGTTCTTC. This codes for CSVAQGAYEQFF.

The rearrangement uses TRBV9 and TRBJ1-2; D gene uncertain. The CDR3 consists of 11 residues. The germline V gene has CDR1 SGDLS and CDR2 YYNGEE. Trimming removed 4 bases at V and 2 bases at J, with 3 bases between. CDR3 in amino acids: CASSSNYGYTF. The CDR3 DNA follows: TGTGCCAGCAGCTCGAACTATGGCTACACCTTC. The whole variable domain, filled in from reference TRBV9 and TRBJ1-2, reads DSGVTQTPKHLITATGQRVTLRCSPRSGDLSVYWYQQSLDQGLQFLIQYYNGEERAKGNILERFSAQQFPDLHSELNLSSLELGDSALYFCASSSNYGYTFGSGTRLTVV.

The chain uses TRBV29-1 and TRBJ1-2, with 8 nucleotides matching TRBD1. V lost 2 bases, J lost 2 bases, and 1 base stayed unmatched. The CDR3 covers 13 residues. Germline V gene lookup returns CDR1 SQVTM and CDR2 ANQGSEA. The CDR3 region is CSVENRGNYGYTF. The CDR3 coding sequence is TGCAGCGTTGAAAACAGGGGGAACTATGGCTACACCTTC. The variable domain in full, with the rest retrieved from reference TRBV29-1 and TRBJ1-2, is SAVISQKPSRDICQRGTSLTIQCQVDSQVTMMFWYRQQPGQSLTLIATANQGSEATYESGFVIDKFPISRPNLTFSTLTVSNMSPEDSSIYLCSVENRGNYGYTFGSGTRLTVV.

The chain joins TRBV4-2 to TRBJ2-3; D is possibly TRBD2 (6 bases). Germline CDR1 reads LGHNA; CDR2 reads YNFKEQ. V gave up 0 bases and J gave up 0 bases, with 10 bases separating them. The CDR3 runs 16 residues. CDR3 sequence reads: CASSQDLAGSTDTQYF. The CDR3 nucleotides are TGTGCCAGCAGCCAAGATTTGGCGGGAAGCACAGATACGCAGTATTTT.